A single sample gave rise to the 32 T cell receptor beta chains below, sequenced in a study of T cell clones after liver transplantation. Profiled with immunoSEQ multiplex PCR; TCRdb holds only in-frame clones, not every one. The sample carries tens of thousands of clones, over 85% recorded once. The sample consisted of CD8+ T cells from blood, taken around 25 months after liver transplant. The receptor set was obtained from a human patient who received a liver transplant. The graft donor may have given rise to some T cells.

The chain couples TRBV27 to TRBJ2-5; tentative D call: TRBD2 (6 bases). CDR1 MNHEY and CDR2 SMNVEV come from the germline V gene (reference sequence). The CDR3 has 15 amino acids. Deletions cut 6 bases from V and 5 bases from J, with 19 bases between. The CDR3 nucleotides read TGTGCCAGCAGGGATCGGAGGGCCGTTAAGGAGACCCAGTACTTC. The encoded protein is CASRDRRAVKETQYF.

CDR3 nucleotide sequence: TGTGCCAGCAGTTTGGACGTTTCGCGGCAGCCCCAGCATTTT. Its translation is CASSLDVSRQPQHF. The chain is built from TRBV27 and TRBJ1-5; D remains ambiguous. Trimming cost V 3 bases and J 7 bases, with 13 bases left between them. The CDR3 has 14 amino acids. Germline V lookup: CDR1 MNHEY, CDR2 SMNVEV (reference sequence).

The V call is TRBV15, the J call TRBJ2-3; a weak D match, TRBD2 (6 bases). Looked up from germline, CDR1 is LNHNV and CDR2 is YYDKDF (reference sequence). This CDR3 is 15 amino acids long. V lost 1 base, J lost 5 bases, and 13 bases lay in between. This CDR3 reads CATSRGGALIDTQYF. The CDR3, as DNA: TGTGCCACCAGCAGAGGCGGGGCGCTAATAGATACGCAGTATTTT.

This clone was seen once. This chain connects TRBV7-9 to TRBJ2-1, with TRBD2 identical over 9 bases. CDR1 is SEHNR and CDR2 is FQNEAQ in the germline V gene (reference sequence). CDR3 length equals 18 residues. V dropped 3 bases and J dropped 2; count of bases not matched to a gene: 11. The CDR3 DNA reads TGTGCCAGCAGCTTGCCGACCTCTAGCGGGACAACCTACAATGAGCAGTTCTTC. Amino acid sequence: CASSLPTSSGTTYNEQFF.

The CDR3, as DNA: TGCAGCGCACCGGGACTAGCGGGAGGTGAGCAGTACTTC. It is translated as CSAPGLAGGEQYF. This chain connects TRBV29-1 to TRBJ2-7, with 15 bases lining up with TRBD2. Unmatched junction bases numbered 5, after V lost 7 bases and J lost 7 bases. Germline values: CDR1 SQVTM, CDR2 ANQGSEA. This CDR3 is built from 13 residues.

The V call is TRBV5-8, the J call TRBJ1-1; D gene ambiguous. This CDR3 spans 15 amino acids. Germline V gene data show CDR1 as SGHTS and CDR2 as YDEGEE. V lost 1 base and J 0 bases, leaving 10 bases between the germline ends. The CDR3 DNA follows: TGTGCCAGCAGCTTGCACGGAGGCATGAACACTGAAGCTTTCTTT. It specifies CASSLHGGMNTEAFF.

This chain uses TRBV7-8 with TRBJ2-7, with 7 bases lining up with TRBD2. Germline assignment: CDR1 SGHVS and CDR2 FQNEAQ. After removal of 8 bases from V and 2 bases from J, the junction contained 6 bases not matched to a gene. CDR3 length: 13 amino acids. The CDR3 DNA follows: TGTGCCAGCCAGGGACTAACCACCTACGAGCAGTACTTC. This encodes CASQGLTTYEQYF.

The rearrangement links TRBV28 to TRBJ1-2; no reliable D call. CDR1 is MDHEN, CDR2 SYDVKM, per germline. This CDR3 comprises 14 residues. The V and J ends lost 2 bases and 0 bases respectively, with 7 bases between them. Written as DNA, the CDR3 is TGTGCCAGCAGTTTACGGGGTACTAACTATGGCTACACCTTC. Amino acids: CASSLRGTNYGYTF.

The rearrangement joins TRBV15 to TRBJ1-5; D uncertain. The CDR3 extends over 14 amino acids. V lost 0 bases, J lost 2 bases, and 5 bases lay in between. The germline V gene encodes CDR1 LNHNV and CDR2 YYDKDF (reference sequence). The CDR3 here is CATSRDRGNQPQHF. In DNA form, the CDR3 reads TGTGCCACCAGCAGAGATAGGGGCAATCAGCCCCAGCATTTT.

The chain couples TRBV29-1 to TRBJ1-1, with D possibly being TRBD1 (5 bases). The CDR3 consists of 11 residues. V lost 4 bases to trimming and J lost 6 bases, with 9 bases between them. Germline loops: CDR1 SQVTM, CDR2 ANQGSEA. The CDR3 loop reads CSVGRGAEAFF. In DNA, the CDR3 is TGCAGCGTTGGGAGGGGCGCTGAAGCTTTCTTT.

This clone was recorded only once. The chain uses TRBV11-1 and TRBJ2-7, with TRBD1 identical over 8 bases. The CDR3 has 14 residues. V lost 6 bases, J lost 4 bases, and 8 bases stayed unmatched. The V gene's germline CDR1 is SGHAT and CDR2 FQDESV (reference sequence). CDR3 protein: CASSDRGFPYEQYF. DNA for the CDR3: TGTGCCAGCAGTGACAGGGGTTTCCCTTACGAGCAGTACTTC.

The chain has TRBV10-1 and TRBJ2-3, with 9 nucleotides matching TRBD2. V was clipped by 3 bases and J by 6 bases; unmatched bases: 13. The CDR3 length is 17 residues. Germline V gene data show CDR1 as WNHNN and CDR2 as SYGVQD (reference sequence). CDR3 sequence (DNA): TGCGCCAGCAGTGAAGGGTCCTTGCGGGAGGGTCATGATACGCAGTATTTT. It encodes CASSEGSLREGHDTQYF.

By sample share, this clone is medium-sized (0.01 to 0.1%). The chain couples TRBV28 to TRBJ2-3; 10 bases align to TRBD1. This CDR3 is built from 14 residues. The V gene's germline CDR1 is MDHEN and CDR2 SYDVKM. V was pared by 6 bases and J by 4 bases, with 4 bases of the junction left unmatched. CDR3 sequence (DNA): TGTGCCAGCAGAACCGGGACAGGGGCAGATACGCAGTATTTT. It translates to CASRTGTGADTQYF. Supplemented by reference TRBV28 and TRBJ2-3, the full variable domain reads DVKVTQSSRYLVKRTGEKVFLECVQDMDHENMFWYRQDPGLGLRLIYFSYDVKMKEKGDIPEGYSVSREKKERFSLILESASTNQTSMYLCASRTGTGADTQYFGPGTRLTVL.

The rearrangement links TRBV5-1 to TRBJ2-7; D perhaps matches TRBD2 (5 bases). V dropped 1 base and J dropped 0 bases, with 8 bases sitting between them. Germline V gene lookup returns CDR1 SGHRS and CDR2 YFSETQ. The CDR3 extends over 14 amino acids. This chain's CDR3 is CASSLPTSSYEQYF. The CDR3 DNA sequence: TGCGCCAGCAGCTTGCCTACTAGCTCCTACGAGCAGTACTTC.

The gene calls are TRBV11-2 and TRBJ2-6; no clear D. This CDR3 has 15 amino acids. The germline gives CDR1 SGHAT, CDR2 FQNNGV. With 3 bases removed from V and 4 bases from J, the gap between germline ends came to 10 bases. CDR3 coding DNA: TGTGCCAGCAGCTTCTTCGGTTCCGGGGCCAACGTCCTGACTTTC. Translated: CASSFFGSGANVLTF.

The chain couples TRBV30 to TRBJ2-1; D is perhaps TRBD1 or TRBD2 (6 bases each). Trimming took off 3 bases at V and 2 bases at J, with 20 bases between the two ends. This CDR3 is built from 17 residues. The V gene's germline CDR1 is GTSNPN and CDR2 SVGIG (reference sequence). CDR3 sequence reads: CAWSGGTSIGTYNEQFF. CDR3 nucleotide sequence: TGTGCCTGGAGCGGGGGCACTTCAATCGGGACCTACAATGAGCAGTTCTTC.

Written as DNA, the CDR3 is TGTGCCAGCTCACGCCTAGAGACCCAGTACTTC. It is translated as CASSRLETQYF. The chain carries TRBV18 and TRBJ2-5; D not resolved. This CDR3 contains 11 residues. Germline assignment: CDR1 KGHSH and CDR2 LQKENI. V lost 4 bases and J lost 4, with 4 bases in between.

This clone was counted a single time. V and J are TRBV13 and TRBJ1-4; weak D call: TRBD1 (5 bases). The V gene lost 3 bases and the J gene lost 4 bases, with 15 bases spanning the gap. This CDR3 has 16 residues. Germline values: CDR1 PRHDT, CDR2 FYEKMQ (reference sequence). Here the CDR3 reads CASSFTGTANNEKLFF. The CDR3 bases are TGTGCCAGCAGCTTCACCGGGACGGCCAATAATGAAAAACTGTTTTTT.

The V gene is TRBV29-1, the J gene TRBJ2-7; TRBD1 is a possible D gene (5 bases). With 5 bases removed from V and 5 bases from J, the gap between germline ends came to 16 bases. The V gene's germline CDR1 is SQVTM and CDR2 ANQGSEA. This CDR3 has 13 residues. The CDR3 protein is CSVSHKGIHEQYF. The CDR3 DNA sequence: TGCAGCGTTTCCCACAAGGGGATCCACGAGCAGTACTTC.

CDR3 loop: CASSQDIRASGGLRHNEQFF. The CDR3 nucleotides read TGCGCCAGCAGCCAAGATATCCGCGCTAGCGGGGGGCTTAGACACAATGAGCAGTTCTTC. The chain combines TRBV4-3 with TRBJ2-1, with 11 bases that match TRBD2. The J segment lost 5 bases and the V segment lost 0 bases, leaving 15 bases of the junction unmatched. Germline loops: CDR1 LGHNA, CDR2 YSLEER. This CDR3 region has 20 residues.

The chain recombines TRBV5-1 with TRBJ2-5; D is unclear. This CDR3 spans 14 amino acids. V shed 4 bases and J shed 2 bases, with 12 bases lying between them. Per the germline V gene, CDR1 is SGHRS and CDR2 is YFSETQ. Written as DNA, the CDR3 is TGCGCCAGCAGCGAACATGAGAGGCAAGAGACCCAGTACTTC. Its protein is CASSEHERQETQYF.

This chain joins TRBV9 and TRBJ1-3, with 7 bases that match TRBD1. V gave up 3 bases and J gave up 2 bases; unmatched junction bases: 8. This CDR3 has 16 residues. From germline, CDR1 is SGDLS and CDR2 YYNGEE. The CDR3 loop is CASSARQGMAGNTIYF. In DNA form, the CDR3 reads TGTGCCAGCAGCGCCCGACAGGGTATGGCTGGAAACACCATATATTTT.

The chain recombines TRBV30 with TRBJ1-3; TRBD1 agrees at 7 bases. The CDR3 runs 14 residues. The V gene end was trimmed by 1 base and the J gene end by 5 bases; junction bases not matched to a gene: 5. From germline, CDR1 is GTSNPN and CDR2 SVGIG (reference sequence). The CDR3, as DNA: TGTGCCTGGAGTGCGACAGGGAGAAGAAACACCATATATTTT. Encoded protein: CAWSATGRRNTIYF. Complete variable domain (other parts from reference TRBV30 and TRBJ1-3): SQTIHQWPATLVQPVGSPLSLECTVEGTSNPNLYWYRQAAGRGLQLLFYSVGIGQISSEVPQNLSASRPQDRQFILSSKKLLLSDSGFYLCAWSATGRRNTIYFGEGSWLTVV.

This clone was recorded only once. The V and J genes are TRBV7-9 and TRBJ2-5, with D tentatively TRBD2 (5 bases). Trimming pared 5 bases from V and 13 bases from J, leaving 20 bases between. The CDR3 consists of 13 residues. Germline V gene sequence: CDR1 SEHNR, CDR2 FQNEAQ (reference sequence). CDR3 coding DNA: TGTGCCAGCAGCCACGGTACTAGAGCCCCAGCGTACTTC. Its protein is CASSHGTRAPAYF.

CDR3 coding DNA: TGTGCCAGCAGTCTGATGAGGAACACTGAAGCTTTCTTT. Translation: CASSLMRNTEAFF. V gene TRBV27 combines with J gene TRBJ1-1; D uncertain. The CDR3 length is 13 residues. CDR1 is MNHEY, CDR2 SMNVEV, per germline (reference sequence). V was trimmed by 5 bases and J by 1 base, leaving 8 bases between them.

This chain links TRBV9 with TRBJ2-3; 11 nucleotides line up with TRBD2. CDR1 and CDR2 (germline): SGDLS, YYNGEE. The CDR3 spans 18 residues. Unmatched junction bases numbered 9, after V lost 0 bases and J lost 3 bases. The CDR3 reads CASSVGGSGRARTDTQYF. Here the CDR3 DNA reads TGTGCCAGCAGCGTAGGGGGTAGCGGGAGGGCCCGGACAGATACGCAGTATTTT.

The chain joins TRBV27 to TRBJ2-3; D gene unclear. Trimming cost V 5 bases and J 5 bases, with 14 bases left between them. The CDR3 runs to 14 residues. Per the germline V gene, CDR1 is MNHEY and CDR2 is SMNVEV (reference sequence). Written as DNA, the CDR3 is TGTGCCAGCAGTCGATTGGGTTTGGGAGATACGCAGTATTTT. Translation gives CASSRLGLGDTQYF.

The chain employs TRBV5-4 and TRBJ2-7; TRBD1 matches 7 bases. This CDR3 has 12 amino acids. Per the germline V gene, CDR1 is SGHNT and CDR2 is YYREEE (reference sequence). With 4 bases clipped from V and 7 bases from J, the junction kept 5 bases outside the gene matches. The CDR3 sequence: CASSGPGGEQYF. DNA for the CDR3: TGTGCCAGCAGCGGGCCAGGGGGTGAGCAGTACTTC.

The J gene is TRBJ2-7, the V gene TRBV19; TRBD1 agrees at 8 bases. V was pared by 8 bases and J by 0 bases, with 3 bases of the junction left unmatched. The CDR3 runs to 13 residues. Per the germline V gene, CDR1 is LNHDA and CDR2 is SQIVND (reference sequence). The CDR3 DNA reads as TGTGCCAGTGGGACAGGATTCTCCTACGAGCAGTACTTC. Translation gives CASGTGFSYEQYF.

This chain uses TRBV28 with TRBJ2-5, with a possible D match to TRBD2 (5 bases). V was pared by 2 bases and J by 3 bases, with 10 bases between. Germline CDR1 MDHEN, CDR2 SYDVKM. The CDR3 extends over 14 amino acids. The CDR3 spells CASSLRGLEETQYF. The CDR3 nucleotides are TGTGCCAGCAGTTTACGAGGGTTAGAAGAGACCCAGTACTTC.

This chain links TRBV5-1 with TRBJ2-7, with D perhaps TRBD1 (5 bases). The CDR3 runs to 14 residues. V lost 4 bases and J lost 2, with 13 bases in between. Germline V gene data show CDR1 as SGHRS and CDR2 as YFSETQ. This chain's CDR3 is CASSQGFNPYEQYF. For the CDR3, the DNA is TGCGCCAGCAGCCAGGGATTTAATCCCTACGAGCAGTACTTC.

In its sample, this clone was seen once. The chain couples TRBV28 to TRBJ1-1, with D possibly being TRBD1 (6 bases). Per the germline V gene, CDR1 is MDHEN and CDR2 is SYDVKM. This CDR3 spans 16 amino acids. Trimming cost V 1 base and J 4 bases, with 16 bases left between them. The CDR3 sequence: CASSLSRRGGITEAFF. The CDR3, as DNA: TGTGCCAGCAGTTTATCGCGAAGGGGGGGAATCACTGAAGCTTTCTTT.